This TCR beta chain was captured in a study of T cells in Graves' hyperthyroidism and ophthalmopathy. Hyperthyroidism was newly diagnosed in patients aged 18 to 65 (duration under 2 months). Together with thyroid ultrasound, orbital computed tomography, serum thyroxine and TRAb, clinical symptoms were used for diagnoses. PBMCs stemmed from approximately 9.1 ml fresh peripheral blood. This clonotype occurred many times. TCR beta CDR3 regions were amplified from RNA. The primer set for the first-round RT-PCR of the TCR CDR3 was HTBI. TCRdb reprocessed the multiplex PCR reads with MiXCR, giving one entry per CDR3 protein. The table records about 560,000 distinct CDR3 sequences, 16% of them present only once. The V and J ends lost 8 bases and 2 bases respectively, with 25 bases between them. Germline V gene lookup returns CDR1 SEHNR and CDR2 FQNEAQ (reference sequence). This CDR3 is 18 amino acids long.

The sample taken for sequencing was blood. The rearrangement uses TRBV7-9 and TRBJ1-5; weak D call: TRBD1 (6 bases). The sequence derives from a woman younger than 35 with Graves' hyperthyroidism. CDR3 in amino acids: CASFRGSTGRIRNQPQHF. The DNA for the CDR3 is TGTGCCAGCTTTAGGGGAAGTACAGGGCGGATCCGCAATCAGCCCCAGCATTTT.